The entry that follows covers one TCR beta chain sequence. The data belong to a study of blood T cell repertoires in COVID-19. Study at large: Collection of acute and convalescent COVID-19 samples took place in the United States, Italy and Spain.

Here immunoSEQ multiplex PCR was the method, and the copy in TCRdb shows in-frame clones only, minus some. The repertoire has approximately 270,000 clones, about 87% of them found once; the top ten carry 4.1%. Germline trimming cut 5 bases from V and 4 bases from J; bases unmatched to any gene: 7. The germline V gene has CDR1 MDHEN and CDR2 SYDVKM. The CDR3 runs to 14 residues. V is TRBV28 and J is TRBJ2-7; 8 bases are shared with TRBD1. The TCR originated in a woman aged 25 to 39 with acute COVID-19. Input material: PBMCs or T cells enriched from blood (not recorded which). The CDR3, as DNA: TGTGCCAGCAGTATAGGACAGGGTTGGTACGAGCAGTACTTC. Amino acid sequence: CASSIGQGWYEQYF. The whole variable domain, remainder taken from reference TRBV28 and TRBJ2-7, is DVKVTQSSRYLVKRTGEKVFLECVQDMDHENMFWYRQDPGLGLRLIYFSYDVKMKEKGDIPEGYSVSREKKERFSLILESASTNQTSMYLCASSIGQGWYEQYFGPGTRLTVT.